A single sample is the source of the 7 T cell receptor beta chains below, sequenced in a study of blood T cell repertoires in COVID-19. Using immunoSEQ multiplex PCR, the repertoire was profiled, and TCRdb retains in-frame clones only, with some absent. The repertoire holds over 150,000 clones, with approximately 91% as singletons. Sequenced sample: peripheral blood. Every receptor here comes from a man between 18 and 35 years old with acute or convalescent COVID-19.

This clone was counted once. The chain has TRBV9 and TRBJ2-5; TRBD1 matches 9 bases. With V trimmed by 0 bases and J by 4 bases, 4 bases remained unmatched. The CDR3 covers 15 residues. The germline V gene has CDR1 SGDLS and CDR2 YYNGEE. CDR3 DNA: TGTGCCAGCAGCGTAGGTGGGACAGGGATAGAGACCCAGTACTTC. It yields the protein CASSVGGTGIETQYF.

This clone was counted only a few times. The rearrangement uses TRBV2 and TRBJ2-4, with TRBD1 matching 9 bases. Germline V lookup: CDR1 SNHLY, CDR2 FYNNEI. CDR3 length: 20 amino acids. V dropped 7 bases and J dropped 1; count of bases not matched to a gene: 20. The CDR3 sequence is CASKDARDRVKETAKNIQYF. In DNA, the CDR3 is TGTGCCAGCAAAGACGCCCGGGACAGGGTTAAGGAGACGGCCAAAAACATTCAGTACTTC.

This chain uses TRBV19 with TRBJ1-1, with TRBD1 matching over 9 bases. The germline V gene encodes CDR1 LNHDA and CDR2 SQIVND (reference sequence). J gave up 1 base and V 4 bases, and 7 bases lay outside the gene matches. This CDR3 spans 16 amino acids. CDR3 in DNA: TGTGCCAGTAGTAAGACAGGGGGACAGGGGAACACTGAAGCTTTCTTT. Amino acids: CASSKTGGQGNTEAFF.

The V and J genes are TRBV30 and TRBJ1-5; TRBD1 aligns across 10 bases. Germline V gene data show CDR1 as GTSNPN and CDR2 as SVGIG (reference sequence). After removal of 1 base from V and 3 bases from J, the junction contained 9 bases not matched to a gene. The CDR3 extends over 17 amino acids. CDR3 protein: CAWSGTGGTVANQPQHF. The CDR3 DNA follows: TGTGCCTGGAGTGGGACAGGGGGTACAGTAGCCAATCAGCCCCAGCATTTT.

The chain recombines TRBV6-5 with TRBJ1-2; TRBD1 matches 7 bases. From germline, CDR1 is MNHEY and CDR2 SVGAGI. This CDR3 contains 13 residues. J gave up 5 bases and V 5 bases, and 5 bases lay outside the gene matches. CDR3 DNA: TGTGCCAGCAGTCCGCGACAGGGATATGGCTACACCTTC. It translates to CASSPRQGYGYTF.

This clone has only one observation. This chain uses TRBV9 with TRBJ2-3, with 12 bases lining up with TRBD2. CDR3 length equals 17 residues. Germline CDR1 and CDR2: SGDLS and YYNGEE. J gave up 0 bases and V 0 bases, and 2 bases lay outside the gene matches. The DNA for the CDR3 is TGTGCCAGCAGCGTAGGGCTAGCGGGGGGGAGCACAGATACGCAGTATTTT. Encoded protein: CASSVGLAGGSTDTQYF.

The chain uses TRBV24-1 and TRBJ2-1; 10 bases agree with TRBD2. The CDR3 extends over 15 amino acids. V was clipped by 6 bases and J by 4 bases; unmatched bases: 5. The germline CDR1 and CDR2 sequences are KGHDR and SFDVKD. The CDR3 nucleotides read TGTGCCACCAGTAGTTGGACTAGCGGATACAATGAGCAGTTCTTC. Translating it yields CATSSWTSGYNEQFF.